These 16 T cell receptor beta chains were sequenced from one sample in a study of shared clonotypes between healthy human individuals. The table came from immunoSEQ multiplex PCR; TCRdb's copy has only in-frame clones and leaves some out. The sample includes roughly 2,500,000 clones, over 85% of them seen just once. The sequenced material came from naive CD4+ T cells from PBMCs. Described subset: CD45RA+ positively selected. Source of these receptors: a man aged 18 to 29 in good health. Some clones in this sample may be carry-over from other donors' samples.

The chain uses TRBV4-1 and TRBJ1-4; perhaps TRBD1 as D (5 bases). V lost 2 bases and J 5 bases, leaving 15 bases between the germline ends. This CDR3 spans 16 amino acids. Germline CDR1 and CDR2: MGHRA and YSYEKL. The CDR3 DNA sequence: TGCGCCAGCAGCCAAACCTCGGGACTGGTGAATGAAAAACTGTTTTTT. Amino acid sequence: CASSQTSGLVNEKLFF.

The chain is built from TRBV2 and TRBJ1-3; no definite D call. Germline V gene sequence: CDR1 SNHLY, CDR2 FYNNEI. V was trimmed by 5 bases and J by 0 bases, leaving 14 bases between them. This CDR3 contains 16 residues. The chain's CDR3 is CASSYVSKNSGNTIYF. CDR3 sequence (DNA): TGTGCCAGCAGTTATGTCTCGAAGAACTCTGGAAACACCATATATTTT.

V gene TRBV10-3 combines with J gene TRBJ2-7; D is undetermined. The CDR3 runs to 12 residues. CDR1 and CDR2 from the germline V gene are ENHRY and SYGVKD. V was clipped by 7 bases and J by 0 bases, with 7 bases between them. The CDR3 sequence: CAIKKDSYEQYF. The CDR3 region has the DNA TGTGCCATCAAAAAGGACTCCTACGAGCAGTACTTC.

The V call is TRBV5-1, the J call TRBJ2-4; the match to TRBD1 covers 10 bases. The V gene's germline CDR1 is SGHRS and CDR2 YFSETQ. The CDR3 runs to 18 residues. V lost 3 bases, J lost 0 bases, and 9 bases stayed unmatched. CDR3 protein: CASSWDGTGVLAKNIQYF. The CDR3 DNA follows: TGCGCCAGCAGCTGGGACGGGACAGGGGTCCTAGCCAAAAACATTCAGTACTTC. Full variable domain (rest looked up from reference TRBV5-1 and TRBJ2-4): KAGVTQTPRYLIKTRGQQVTLSCSPISGHRSVSWYQQTPGQGLQFLFEYFSETQRNKGNFPGRFSGRQFSNSRSEMNVSTLELGDSALYLCASSWDGTGVLAKNIQYFGAGTRLSVL.

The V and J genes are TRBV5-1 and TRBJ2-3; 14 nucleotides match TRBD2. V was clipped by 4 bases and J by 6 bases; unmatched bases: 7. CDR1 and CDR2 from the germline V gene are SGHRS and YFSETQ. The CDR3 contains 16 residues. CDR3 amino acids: CASSQGLAGAGDTQYF. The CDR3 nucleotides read TGCGCCAGCAGCCAGGGACTAGCGGGAGCGGGGGATACGCAGTATTTT.

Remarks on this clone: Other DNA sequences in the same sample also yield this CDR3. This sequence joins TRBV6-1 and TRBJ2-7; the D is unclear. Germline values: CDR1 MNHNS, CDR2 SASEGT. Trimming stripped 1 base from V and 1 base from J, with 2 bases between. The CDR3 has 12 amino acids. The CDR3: CASSEGSYEQYF. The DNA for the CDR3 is TGTGCCAGCAGTGAAGGGTCCTACGAGCAGTACTTC.

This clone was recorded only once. CDR3: CASSASGSQDTQYF. DNA of the CDR3: TGTGCCAGCAGTGCTAGCGGGAGTCAAGATACGCAGTATTTT. The V and J genes are TRBV9 and TRBJ2-3, with 10 bases fitting TRBD2. This CDR3 has 14 amino acids. Germline V gives CDR1 SGDLS, CDR2 YYNGEE. V lost 5 bases and J lost 5; bases outside the gene matches: 5.

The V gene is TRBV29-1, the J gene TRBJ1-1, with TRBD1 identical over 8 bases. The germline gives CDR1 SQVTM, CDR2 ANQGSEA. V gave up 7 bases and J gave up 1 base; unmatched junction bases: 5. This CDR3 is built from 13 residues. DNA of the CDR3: TGCAGCGCCCAAGGACAGGGGAACACTGAAGCTTTCTTT. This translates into CSAQGQGNTEAFF.

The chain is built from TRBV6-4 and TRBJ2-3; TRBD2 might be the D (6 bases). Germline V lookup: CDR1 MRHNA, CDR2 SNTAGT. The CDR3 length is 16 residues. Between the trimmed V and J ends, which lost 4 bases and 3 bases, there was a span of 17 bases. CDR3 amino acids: CASSGEGGTETDTQYF. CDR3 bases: TGTGCCAGCAGTGGTGAAGGCGGGACGGAAACAGATACGCAGTATTTT.

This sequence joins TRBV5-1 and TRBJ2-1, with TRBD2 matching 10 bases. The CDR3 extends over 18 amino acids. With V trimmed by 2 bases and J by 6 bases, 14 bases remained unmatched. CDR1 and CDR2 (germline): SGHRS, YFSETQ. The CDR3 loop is CASSLGASGSASRNEQFF. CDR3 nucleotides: TGCGCCAGCAGCTTAGGGGCTAGCGGGAGTGCCTCCCGCAATGAGCAGTTCTTC.

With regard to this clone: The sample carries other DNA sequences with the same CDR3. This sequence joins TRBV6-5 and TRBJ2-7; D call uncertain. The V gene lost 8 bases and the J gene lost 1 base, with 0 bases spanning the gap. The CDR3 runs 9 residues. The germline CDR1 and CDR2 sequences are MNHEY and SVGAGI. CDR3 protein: CASSYEQYF. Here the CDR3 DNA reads TGTGCCAGCTCCTACGAGCAGTACTTC.

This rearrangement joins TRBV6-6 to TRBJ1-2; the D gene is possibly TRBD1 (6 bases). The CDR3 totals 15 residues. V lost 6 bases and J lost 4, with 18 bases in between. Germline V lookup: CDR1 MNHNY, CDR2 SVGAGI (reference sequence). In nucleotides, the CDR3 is TGTGCCAGCAGCACCTCCTTAACAGGGCTCTATGGCTACACCTTC. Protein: CASSTSLTGLYGYTF.

CDR3 DNA: TGTGCCAGCAGCTTAACGGCGAACACCGGGGAGCTGTTTTTT. As protein: CASSLTANTGELFF. V gene TRBV11-1 combines with J gene TRBJ2-2; D gene ambiguous. The germline V and J ends were trimmed by 2 bases and 0 bases, with 4 bases remaining between them. Germline V CDR1 and CDR2: SGHAT, FQDESV (reference sequence). This CDR3 spans 14 amino acids.

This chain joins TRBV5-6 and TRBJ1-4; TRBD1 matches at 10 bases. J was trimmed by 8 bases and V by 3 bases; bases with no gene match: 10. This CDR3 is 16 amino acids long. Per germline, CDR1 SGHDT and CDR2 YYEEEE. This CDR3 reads CASSWSPGQGPEKLFF. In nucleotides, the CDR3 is TGTGCCAGCAGCTGGAGCCCGGGACAGGGGCCGGAAAAACTGTTTTTT.

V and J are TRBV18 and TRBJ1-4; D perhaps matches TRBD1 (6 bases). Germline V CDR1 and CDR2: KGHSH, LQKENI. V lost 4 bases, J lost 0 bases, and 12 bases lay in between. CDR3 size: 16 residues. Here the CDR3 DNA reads TGTGCCAGCTCACTCGGACAGCCAGCAACTAATGAAAAACTGTTTTTT. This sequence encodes CASSLGQPATNEKLFF.

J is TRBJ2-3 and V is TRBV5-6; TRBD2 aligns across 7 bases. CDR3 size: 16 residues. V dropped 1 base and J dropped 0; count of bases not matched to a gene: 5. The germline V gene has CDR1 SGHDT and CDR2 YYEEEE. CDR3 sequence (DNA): TGTGCCAGCAGCTTGTGGGGGAGGGGTAGCACAGATACGCAGTATTTT. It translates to CASSLWGRGSTDTQYF.